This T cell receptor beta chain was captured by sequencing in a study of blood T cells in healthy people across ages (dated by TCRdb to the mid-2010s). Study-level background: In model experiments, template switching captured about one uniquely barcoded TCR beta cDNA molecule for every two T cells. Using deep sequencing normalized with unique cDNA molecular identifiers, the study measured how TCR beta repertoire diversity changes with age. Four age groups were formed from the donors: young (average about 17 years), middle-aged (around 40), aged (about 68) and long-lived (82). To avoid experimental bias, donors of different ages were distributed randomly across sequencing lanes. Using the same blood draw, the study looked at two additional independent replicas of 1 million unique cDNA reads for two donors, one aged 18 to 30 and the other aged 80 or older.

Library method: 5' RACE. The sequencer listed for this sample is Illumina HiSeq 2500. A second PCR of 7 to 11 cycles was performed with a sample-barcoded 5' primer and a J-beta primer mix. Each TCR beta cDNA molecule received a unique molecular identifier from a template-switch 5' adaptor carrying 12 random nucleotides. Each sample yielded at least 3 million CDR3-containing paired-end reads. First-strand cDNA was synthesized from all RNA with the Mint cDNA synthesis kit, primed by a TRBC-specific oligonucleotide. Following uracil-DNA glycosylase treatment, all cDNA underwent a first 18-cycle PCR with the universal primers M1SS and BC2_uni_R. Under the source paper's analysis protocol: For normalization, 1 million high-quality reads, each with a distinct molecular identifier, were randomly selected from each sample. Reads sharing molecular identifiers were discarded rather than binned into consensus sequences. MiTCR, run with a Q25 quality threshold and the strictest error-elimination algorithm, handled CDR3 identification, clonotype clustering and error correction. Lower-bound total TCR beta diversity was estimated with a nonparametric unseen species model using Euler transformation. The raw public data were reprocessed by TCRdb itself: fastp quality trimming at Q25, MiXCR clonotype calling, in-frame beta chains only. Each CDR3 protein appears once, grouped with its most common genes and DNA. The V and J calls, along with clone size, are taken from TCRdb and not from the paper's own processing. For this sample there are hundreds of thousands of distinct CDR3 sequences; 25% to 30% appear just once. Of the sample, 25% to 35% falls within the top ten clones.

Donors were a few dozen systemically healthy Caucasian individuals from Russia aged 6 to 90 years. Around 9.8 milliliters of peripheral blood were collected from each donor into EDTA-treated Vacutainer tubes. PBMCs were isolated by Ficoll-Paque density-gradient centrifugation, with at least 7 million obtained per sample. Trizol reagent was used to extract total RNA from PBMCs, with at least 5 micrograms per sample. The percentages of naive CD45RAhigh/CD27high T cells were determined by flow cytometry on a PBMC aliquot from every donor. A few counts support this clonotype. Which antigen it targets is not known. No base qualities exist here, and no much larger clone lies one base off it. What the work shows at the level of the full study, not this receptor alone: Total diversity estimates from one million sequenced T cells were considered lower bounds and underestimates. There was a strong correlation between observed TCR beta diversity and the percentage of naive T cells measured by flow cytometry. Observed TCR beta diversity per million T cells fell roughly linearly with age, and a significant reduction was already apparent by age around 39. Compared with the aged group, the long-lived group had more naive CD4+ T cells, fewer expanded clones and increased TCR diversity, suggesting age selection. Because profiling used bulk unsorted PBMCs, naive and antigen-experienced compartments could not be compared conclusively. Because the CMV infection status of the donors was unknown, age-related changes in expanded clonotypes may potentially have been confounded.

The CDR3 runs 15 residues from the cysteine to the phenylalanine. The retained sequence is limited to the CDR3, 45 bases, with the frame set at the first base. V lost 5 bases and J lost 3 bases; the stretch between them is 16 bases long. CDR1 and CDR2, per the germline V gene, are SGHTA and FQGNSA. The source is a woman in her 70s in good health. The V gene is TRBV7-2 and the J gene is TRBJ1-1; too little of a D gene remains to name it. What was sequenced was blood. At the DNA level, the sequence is TGTGCCAGCAGCCCTGGTTGGGGTACGTACACTGAAGCTTTCTTT. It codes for CASSPGWGTYTEAFF.